The 14 T cell receptor beta chains reported below all come from one sample, sequenced in a study of blood T cells in healthy people across ages. Then a second PCR, running about 6 to 11 cycles, was carried out with a sample-barcoded 5' primer and a J-beta primer mix. MiXCR, run by TCRdb on the 5' RACE reads, gives a single entry per CDR3 protein. Among roughly 550,000 distinct CDR3 sequences listed, less than 25% were seen once. The data were also submitted as part of a second study, on T cells of mothers and their children.

The material sequenced was blood. The receptors stem from a boy aged 10-17 years in good health.

The V gene is TRBV4-1, the J gene TRBJ2-3; tentatively, D is TRBD2 (6 bases). V was cut by 0 bases and J by 3 bases, with 7 bases left in between. Germline V gene lookup returns CDR1 MGHRA and CDR2 YSYEKL. This CDR3 comprises 14 residues. The DNA for the CDR3 is TGCGCCAGCAGCCAAGATGGGACTACAGATACGCAGTATTTT. Its translation: CASSQDGTTDTQYF.

Many counts were recorded for this clonotype. The J gene is TRBJ2-7, the V gene TRBV12-3 or TRBV12-4; possibly TRBD1 or TRBD2 for D (6 bases each). Trimming removed 3 bases from V and 5 bases from J, with 17 bases in between. The CDR3 consists of 15 residues. The CDR3 reads CASSLWGALTDEQYF. The CDR3 DNA is TGTGCCAGCAGTTTGTGGGGGGCGCTTACCGACGAGCAGTACTTC.

Notes on this clonotype: The junction does not match germline at one end; this may be a read error. Written as DNA, the CDR3 is TGTGCCGGCAGCCTATCGACCTTGGCCAAAAACATTCAGTACTTC. It encodes CAGSLSTLAKNIQYF. The genes are TRBV3-1 and TRBJ2-4; unclear D gene. This CDR3 comprises 15 residues. Germline CDR1 LGHDT, CDR2 YNNKEL (reference sequence).

This clonotype was seen a few times. The chain combines TRBV4-3 with TRBJ2-7, with TRBD2 matching over 13 bases. CDR1 and CDR2 (germline): LGHNA, YSLEER. Unmatched junction bases numbered 16, after V lost 4 bases and J lost 7 bases. The CDR3 consists of 18 residues. This CDR3 is CASSPGWGLAGFRGEQYF. The CDR3 coding sequence is TGCGCCAGCAGCCCAGGGTGGGGACTAGCGGGATTCCGGGGTGAGCAGTACTTC.

DNA for the CDR3: TGTGCCAGCAGTTACGGACGGCCTCAAGAGACCCAGTACTTC. Protein product: CASSYGRPQETQYF. This chain links TRBV6-6 with TRBJ2-5, with D hard to call. The CDR3 length is 14 residues. Germline lookup yields CDR1 MNHNY and CDR2 SVGAGI (reference sequence). V lost 2 bases and J 2 bases, leaving 9 bases between the germline ends.

This clonotype was observed a handful of times. The chain couples TRBV6-1 to TRBJ1-5; TRBD1 is a possible D gene (5 bases). V dropped 1 base and J dropped 3 bases, with 10 bases sitting between them. Germline V gene lookup returns CDR1 MNHNS and CDR2 SASEGT. This CDR3 spans 15 amino acids. The CDR3 DNA is TGTGCCAGCAGTGAAGGACAGTTACCCAATCAGCCCCAGCATTTT. It translates to CASSEGQLPNQPQHF.

This chain links TRBV19 with TRBJ1-5, with D uncertain. Germline values: CDR1 LNHDA, CDR2 SQIVND (reference sequence). V was trimmed by 3 bases and J by 7 bases, leaving 10 bases between them. The CDR3 spans 13 residues. This chain's CDR3 is CASSIRADQPQHF. CDR3 DNA sequence: TGTGCCAGTAGTATTAGGGCGGACCAGCCCCAGCATTTT.

V usage is TRBV12-3 or TRBV12-4 and J usage is TRBJ2-5, with D possibly being TRBD2 (5 bases). TRBJ2-7 explains the end of the DNA better; the J call may be wrong. The length of the CDR3 is 13 residues. DNA of the CDR3: TGTGCCAGCAGCCTCAGCGGAATCCACGAGCAGTACTTC. Protein: CASSLSGIHEQYF.

This chain joins TRBV5-1 and TRBJ2-5; 12 positions match TRBD2. The CDR3 runs 17 residues. V was pared by 0 bases and J by 5 bases, with 8 bases of the junction left unmatched. Germline V CDR1 and CDR2: SGHRS, YFSETQ. CDR3 amino acids: CASSLGAGTSGLETQYF. In DNA form, the CDR3 reads TGCGCCAGCAGCTTGGGAGCCGGGACTAGCGGGTTGGAGACCCAGTACTTC. Full variable domain (rest looked up from reference TRBV5-1 and TRBJ2-5): KAGVTQTPRYLIKTRGQQVTLSCSPISGHRSVSWYQQTPGQGLQFLFEYFSETQRNKGNFPGRFSGRQFSNSRSEMNVSTLELGDSALYLCASSLGAGTSGLETQYFGPGTRLLVL.

A few counts support this clonotype. This chain uses TRBV20-1 with TRBJ2-7, with unresolved D. The CDR3 has 14 residues. Trimming took 3 bases from V and 0 from J, leaving 12 bases between them. Looked up from germline, CDR1 is DFQATT and CDR2 is SNEGSKA (reference sequence). CDR3 region: CSASPSAFSYEQYF. In DNA, the CDR3 is TGCAGTGCTAGTCCCTCGGCGTTCTCCTACGAGCAGTACTTC.

V gene TRBV28 combines with J gene TRBJ2-5; TRBD1 agrees at 8 bases. V dropped 4 bases and J dropped 4; count of bases not matched to a gene: 8. This CDR3 has 15 amino acids. Per the germline V gene, CDR1 is MDHEN and CDR2 is SYDVKM. The CDR3 nucleotides are TGTGCCAGCAGTTCAAGGACAGGGATGAGAGAGACCCAGTACTTC. Its protein product is CASSSRTGMRETQYF.

The V and J genes are TRBV7-6 and TRBJ2-3; the match to TRBD2 covers 8 bases. Trimming took 1 base from V and 5 from J; bases not matched to a gene: 5. CDR3 size: 15 residues. The germline gives CDR1 SGHVS, CDR2 FNYEAQ. CDR3: CASSLGGGPGDTQYF. Here the CDR3 DNA reads TGTGCCAGCAGCTTAGGCGGGGGGCCGGGAGATACGCAGTATTTT.

This clonotype showed up just a few times. This chain uses TRBV20-1 with TRBJ1-2; D might be TRBD1 (6 bases). V lost 3 bases to trimming and J lost 8 bases, with 13 bases between them. The CDR3 sequence is 12 residues long. The germline V gene encodes CDR1 DFQATT and CDR2 SNEGSKA (reference sequence). The CDR3 region is CSASGGRGGYTF. CDR3 coding DNA: TGCAGTGCTAGTGGGGGCAGGGGAGGCTACACCTTC.

The sample holds a few counts of this clonotype. The chain joins TRBV28 to TRBJ2-7, with 9 positions matching TRBD1. Germline CDR1 MDHEN, CDR2 SYDVKM. Unmatched junction bases numbered 5, after V lost 6 bases and J lost 2 bases. This CDR3 region has 14 residues. In DNA, the CDR3 is TGTGCCAGCAGGAGACAGGGGGGGACCTACGAGCAGTACTTC. This encodes CASRRQGGTYEQYF.